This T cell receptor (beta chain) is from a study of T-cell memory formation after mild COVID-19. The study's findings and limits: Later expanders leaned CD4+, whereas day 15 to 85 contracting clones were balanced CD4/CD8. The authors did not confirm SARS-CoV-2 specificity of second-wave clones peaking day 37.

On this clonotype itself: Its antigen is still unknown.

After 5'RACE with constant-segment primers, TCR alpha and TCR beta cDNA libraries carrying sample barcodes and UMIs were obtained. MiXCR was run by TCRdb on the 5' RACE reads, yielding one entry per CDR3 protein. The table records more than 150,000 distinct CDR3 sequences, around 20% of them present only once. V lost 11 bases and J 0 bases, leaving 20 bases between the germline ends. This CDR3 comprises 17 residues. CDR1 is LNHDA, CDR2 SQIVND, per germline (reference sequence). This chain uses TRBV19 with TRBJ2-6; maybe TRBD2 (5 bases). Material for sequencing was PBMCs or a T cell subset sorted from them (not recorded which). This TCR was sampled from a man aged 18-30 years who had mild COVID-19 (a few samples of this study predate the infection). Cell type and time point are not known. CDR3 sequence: CASKIGVRGSGANVLTF. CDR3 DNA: TGTGCCTCAAAGATCGGGGTGCGCGGCTCTGGGGCCAACGTCCTGACTTTC.